One T cell receptor (beta chain) is described in this entry. Its antigen remains unknown. Repertoires were generated with immunoSEQ multiplex PCR, while TCRdb's copy carries only in-frame clones and drops some. The sample has 150,000 or so clones; 70% to 90% are singletons. These data belong to a study of T cell responses to AZD1222 COVID-19 vaccine. General study findings and limits: Variant regions that are unmutated are reportedly the target of nearly half of spike-specific TCRs.

This CDR3 region has 16 residues. Germline CDR1 is SGHTA and CDR2 is FQGNSA. V lost 6 bases to trimming and J lost 0 bases, with 16 bases between them. The material sequenced was peripheral blood, taken on day 0 of MenACWY control vaccination. The sequence derives from an adult in good health. The chain employs TRBV7-2 and TRBJ2-3, with D possibly TRBD1 on 6 matching bases. The CDR3 nucleotides are TGTGCCAGCAGTCTACGATGGGACACTAGCACAGATACGCAGTATTTT. As protein: CASSLRWDTSTDTQYF.